These 22 T cell receptor beta chains were sequenced from one sample in a study of human T cells and chemical hapten exposure. MiXCR, applied by TCRdb to the RACE reads, yields one record per CDR3 protein. The repertoire consists of roughly 140,000 distinct CDR3 sequences, with 12% occurring once and the leading ten covering under 1.5%. Time point described: patch test 2, 6 weeks after DPC sensitization. As for treatment: therapeutic diphenylcyclopropenone sensitization with weekly scalp DPC. Material: whole blood, obtained in connection with sensitization to the hapten diphenylcyclopropenone (DPC). The receptors were gathered from a woman between 50 and 59 years old with alopecia areata. Some clones in this sample may be carry-over from other donors' samples.

The J gene is TRBJ2-7, the V gene TRBV6-2 or TRBV6-3; 12 nucleotides match TRBD2. With 5 bases clipped from V and 0 bases from J, the junction kept 8 bases outside the gene matches. Germline V lookup: CDR1 MNHEY, CDR2 SVGEGT. This CDR3 region has 17 residues. CDR3 residues: CASSPTSGRSFSYEQYF. The CDR3 nucleotides read TGTGCCAGCAGTCCGACTAGCGGGAGAAGTTTCTCCTACGAGCAGTACTTC.

This clonotype was seen a few times. The chain uses TRBV6-5 and TRBJ2-7; D is possibly TRBD2 (5 bases). The CDR3 loop spans 14 amino acids. V was trimmed by 5 bases and J by 0 bases, leaving 11 bases between them. Germline V gene lookup returns CDR1 MNHEY and CDR2 SVGAGI. CDR3 nucleotides: TGTGCCAGCAGTCCCCGACGGGGCTCCTACGAGCAGTACTTC. Amino acids: CASSPRRGSYEQYF.

In this sample, this clonotype turned up many times. The chain combines TRBV7-2 with TRBJ1-2, with 7 nucleotides matching TRBD1. V shed 3 bases and J 4 bases; nucleotides not matched to a gene: 2. The length of the CDR3 is 13 residues. CDR1 and CDR2 from the germline V gene are SGHTA and FQGNSA. The CDR3 spells CASSLGQTYGYTF. CDR3 sequence (DNA): TGTGCCAGCAGCTTGGGACAGACCTATGGCTACACCTTC. The full variable domain, in which reference TRBV7-2 and TRBJ1-2 provide the parts outside the CDR3, is GAGVSQSPSNKVTEKGKDVELRCDPISGHTALYWYRQSLGQGLEFLIYFQGNSAPDKSGLPSDRFSAERTGGSVSTLTIQRTQQEDSAVYLCASSLGQTYGYTFGSGTRLTVV.

This clonotype has ten or more counts. The V call is TRBV24-1, the J call TRBJ2-6; 7 bases match TRBD1. Germline V gives CDR1 KGHDR, CDR2 SFDVKD. The J segment lost 4 bases and the V segment lost 3 bases, leaving 5 bases of the junction unmatched. This CDR3 contains 16 residues. The CDR3 coding sequence is TGTGCCACCAGTGATCGAACAGGGGCCGGGGCCAACGTCCTGACTTTC. This gives the protein CATSDRTGAGANVLTF.

The chain joins TRBV24-1 to TRBJ2-5; 9 bases fit TRBD2. After removal of 7 bases from V and 3 bases from J, the junction contained 8 bases not matched to a gene. Germline V gene sequence: CDR1 KGHDR, CDR2 SFDVKD. The CDR3 consists of 15 residues. The CDR3 reads CATRGSGSGEETQYF. CDR3 DNA sequence: TGTGCCACCAGAGGTAGCGGGAGTGGAGAAGAGACCCAGTACTTC.

This clonotype was recorded a few times. The chain carries TRBV5-1 and TRBJ2-3, with unresolved D. Germline CDR1 is SGHRS and CDR2 is YFSETQ. V was cut by 1 base and J by 6 bases, with 6 bases left in between. The CDR3 sequence is 12 residues long. CDR3 coding DNA: TGCGCCAGCAGCTTGACGTTCGATACGCAGTATTTT. It codes for CASSLTFDTQYF.

In regard to this clonotype: At one of its ends the junction is not consistent with the germline gene, which may arise from a read error. The gene calls are TRBV6-1 and TRBJ1-6, with 8 bases fitting TRBD1. Germline V lookup: CDR1 MNHNS, CDR2 SASEGT. There are 15 residues in the CDR3. DNA of the CDR3: TGTGCCAGCAGTGAAGCCTACAGGGGGTATTCACCCCTCCATTTT. It encodes CASSEAYRGYSPLHF.

The chain has TRBV20-1 and TRBJ2-7; D gene uncertain. Germline CDR1 DFQATT, CDR2 SNEGSKA (reference sequence). V lost 6 bases to trimming and J lost 2 bases, with 20 bases between them. The CDR3 covers 15 residues. Here the CDR3 reads CSALPVEATTYEQYF. The CDR3, as DNA: TGCAGTGCCCTTCCGGTCGAGGCTACCACCTACGAGCAGTACTTC.

This clonotype was picked up many times. This chain connects TRBV6-1 to TRBJ1-1; D is ambiguous. Trimming shortened V by 8 bases and J by 4 bases, and 23 bases separated the two germline ends. Germline values: CDR1 MNHNS, CDR2 SASEGT. The CDR3 is 16 amino acids. The DNA of the CDR3 is TGTGCCAGCCTACCCCGGGAGGCCGGTTGGAGCACTGAAGCTTTCTTT. This encodes CASLPREAGWSTEAFF.

The V call is TRBV5-1, the J call TRBJ1-5; 7 positions agree with TRBD1. Looked up from germline, CDR1 is SGHRS and CDR2 is YFSETQ. The V and J ends lost 0 bases and 0 bases, in that order; junction bases with no gene match: 3. The CDR3 sequence is 16 residues long. CDR3 bases: TGCGCCAGCAGCTTGGAGGGACAGCCTAGCAATCAGCCCCAGCATTTT. Protein product: CASSLEGQPSNQPQHF.

This rearrangement joins TRBV2 to TRBJ2-3, with a possible D match to TRBD2 (5 bases). This CDR3 region has 14 residues. The ends were cut back, 3 bases at V and 4 bases at J, with 11 bases in the middle. Germline CDR1 SNHLY, CDR2 FYNNEI. The chain's CDR3 is CASSDSASPDTQYF. DNA of the CDR3: TGTGCCAGCAGTGACAGCGCTAGCCCAGATACGCAGTATTTT.

In this sample, this clonotype turned up a few times. The chain has TRBV20-1 and TRBJ2-1; D uncertain. The CDR3 runs to 12 residues. CDR1 DFQATT and CDR2 SNEGSKA come from the germline V gene (reference sequence). V dropped 1 base and J dropped 10 bases, with 11 bases sitting between them. In DNA, the CDR3 is TGCAGTGCTAGAGGGGAAGTGGCCGAGCAGTTCTTC. It translates to CSARGEVAEQFF.

The genes are TRBV25-1 and TRBJ2-2; the match to TRBD2 covers 10 bases. This CDR3 is built from 15 residues. The germline gives CDR1 MGHDK, CDR2 SYGVNS. Trimming removed 6 bases from V and 5 bases from J; junction bases left unmatched: 6. CDR3 residues: CASRAGGPLTGELFF. The CDR3 nucleotides read TGTGCCAGCAGAGCGGGAGGGCCGCTAACCGGGGAGCTGTTTTTT.

The DNA of the CDR3 is TGCAGCGTTGAAGGAGGGAACACTGAAGCTTTCTTT. Translating gives CSVEGGNTEAFF. The rearrangement links TRBV29-1 to TRBJ1-1; D is unclear. The ends were cut back, 1 base at V and 1 base at J, with 4 bases in the middle. The germline V gene has CDR1 SQVTM and CDR2 ANQGSEA. The CDR3 has 12 amino acids.

The CDR3 is CASSLFGGGTGELFF. The CDR3 DNA reads TGTGCCAGCAGCTTATTCGGGGGAGGCACCGGGGAGCTGTTTTTT. The rearrangement uses TRBV11-2 and TRBJ2-2; perhaps TRBD2 as D (6 bases). The length of the CDR3 is 15 residues. Germline V gene data show CDR1 as SGHAT and CDR2 as FQNNGV. The ends were cut back, 2 bases at V and 4 bases at J, with 11 bases in the middle.

The chain links TRBV4-3 to TRBJ2-3; D might be TRBD1 (5 bases). From germline, CDR1 is LGHNA and CDR2 YSLEER. This CDR3 spans 17 amino acids. Trimming took 0 bases from V and 9 from J, leaving 22 bases between them. CDR3 in DNA: TGCGCCAGCAGCCAAGAAGGGCCGCGACAGATCATGGGGACGCAGTATTTT. Amino acid sequence: CASSQEGPRQIMGTQYF.

The sample holds a few counts of this clonotype. The CDR3 DNA reads as TGTGCCAGCAGTAAACGGACAGGGTACCAAGAGACCCAGTACTTC. Translation gives CASSKRTGYQETQYF. The chain links TRBV6-1 to TRBJ2-5; 8 bases are shared with TRBD1. The CDR3 runs to 15 residues. Germline V gives CDR1 MNHNS, CDR2 SASEGT. The V and J ends lost 5 bases and 0 bases, in that order; junction bases with no gene match: 5.

This clonotype was detected only a few times. The gene calls are TRBV10-3 and TRBJ1-4, with 9 nucleotides matching TRBD1. Trimming took 6 bases from V and 6 from J; bases not matched to a gene: 5. The CDR3 is 14 amino acids. Germline CDR1 reads ENHRY; CDR2 reads SYGVKD. In DNA form, the CDR3 reads TGTGCCATCAGAAACCGGGACAGGGATGAAAAACTGTTTTTT. Translating it yields CAIRNRDRDEKLFF.

Note on this clonotype: One end of the junction varies from germline; a read error may be responsible. The rearrangement uses TRBV11-2 and TRBJ2-2; D could derive from TRBD1 or TRBD2 (5 bases each). The length of the CDR3 is 16 residues. Germline loops: CDR1 SGHAT, CDR2 FQNNGV. CDR3 region: CASSFSAGPNTGELVF. CDR3 DNA: TGTGCCAGCAGCTTTTCGGCAGGGCCGAACACCGGGGAGCTGGTTTTT.

The chain carries TRBV9 and TRBJ2-5; D is possibly TRBD1 (6 bases). Trimming took 0 bases from V and 4 from J, leaving 16 bases between them. This CDR3 is built from 16 residues. Germline V CDR1 and CDR2: SGDLS, YYNGEE. The CDR3 reads CASSVEGTLGGETQYF. The CDR3 DNA reads as TGTGCCAGCAGCGTAGAGGGAACACTAGGGGGAGAGACCCAGTACTTC.

The chain has TRBV20-1 and TRBJ2-3; 8 bases are a match to TRBD1. With V trimmed by 3 bases and J by 0 bases, 5 bases remained unmatched. Germline CDR1 reads DFQATT; CDR2 reads SNEGSKA (reference sequence). The CDR3 consists of 15 residues. CDR3 sequence (DNA): TGCAGTGCTAGCTCGACAGGGGTCAGCACAGATACGCAGTATTTT. Protein: CSASSTGVSTDTQYF.

This clonotype was seen ten or more times. The chain links TRBV20-1 to TRBJ2-2, with D possibly TRBD1 on 6 matching bases. The germline V gene has CDR1 DFQATT and CDR2 SNEGSKA (reference sequence). The CDR3 covers 15 residues. With 4 bases removed from V and 2 bases from J, the gap between germline ends came to 14 bases. The CDR3 is CSAIGNRANTGELFF. DNA for the CDR3: TGCAGTGCTATCGGTAACAGGGCAAACACCGGGGAGCTGTTTTTT.